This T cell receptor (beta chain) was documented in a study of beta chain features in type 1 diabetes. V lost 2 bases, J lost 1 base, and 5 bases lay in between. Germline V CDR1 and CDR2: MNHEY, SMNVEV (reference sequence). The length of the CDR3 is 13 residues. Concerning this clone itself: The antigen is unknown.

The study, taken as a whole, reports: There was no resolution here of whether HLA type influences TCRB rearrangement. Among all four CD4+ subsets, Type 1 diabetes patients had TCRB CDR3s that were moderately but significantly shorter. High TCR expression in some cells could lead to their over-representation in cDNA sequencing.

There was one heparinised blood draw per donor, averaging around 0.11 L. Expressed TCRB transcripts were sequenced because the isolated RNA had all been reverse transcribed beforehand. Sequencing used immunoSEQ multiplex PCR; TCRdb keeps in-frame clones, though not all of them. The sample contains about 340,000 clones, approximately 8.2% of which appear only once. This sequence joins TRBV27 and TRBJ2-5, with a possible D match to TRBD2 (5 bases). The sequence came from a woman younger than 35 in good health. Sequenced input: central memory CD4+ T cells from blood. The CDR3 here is CASSLTSQETQYF. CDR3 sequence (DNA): TGTGCCAGCAGTTTAACTAGCCAAGAGACCCAGTACTTC.